These T cell receptor beta chains were read from a single sample in a study of blood T cell repertoires in COVID-19. TCRdb's copy holds only in-frame clones and misses some; the assay was immunoSEQ multiplex PCR. The sample has about 37,000 clones; about nine tenths are singletons. Sequencing was carried out using peripheral blood. The receptors derive from an elderly woman with acute or convalescent COVID-19. The CDR3 runs from the conserved cysteine through the conserved F or W. The D gene is left open where the match is weak. Clone size, where shown, is once, few, many, or a class for clones that have expanded.

v_call	j_call	clone_size	d_call	cdr3_aa	cdr3_nt
TRBV6-2/TRBV6-3	TRBJ1-2	.	TRBD1	CASSSPRQGIYGYTF	TGTGCCAGCAGTTCCCCCCGACAGGGTATCTATGGCTACACCTTC
TRBV2	TRBJ1-4	.	TRBD1	CASSPWTGAAGKLFF	TGTGCCAGCAGCCCCTGGACAGGGGCGGCGGGGAAACTGTTTTTT
TRBV6-6	TRBJ1-4	.	.	CASSYGTLINEKLFF	TGTGCCAGCAGTTACGGGACTCTAATTAATGAAAAACTGTTTTTT
TRBV7-2	TRBJ1-2	.	.	CASSARGWGGYTF	TGTGCCAGCAGCGCCAGGGGATGGGGTGGCTACACCTTC
TRBV24-1	TRBJ2-7	.	TRBD1	CATSAPGQGYF	TGTGCCACCAGTGCCCCGGGACAGGGGTACTTC
TRBV7-9	TRBJ2-1	.	.	CASSLNRVEASVVFF	TGTGCCAGCAGCTTGAACAGGGTGGAGGCCTCGGTGGTGTTCTTC
TRBV5-1	TRBJ2-2	.	.	CASRGQGGVGELFF	TGCGCCAGCAGAGGCCAGGGAGGAGTCGGGGAGCTGTTTTTT
TRBV5-1	TRBJ1-1	.	TRBD1	CASSLSTGGSGTEAFF	TGCGCCAGCAGCTTGAGCACAGGGGGTAGTGGGACTGAAGCTTTCTTT
TRBV18	TRBJ2-3	.	.	CASSPPLGGGTDTQYF	TGTGCCAGCTCACCACCCCTGGGCGGGGGCACAGATACGCAGTATTTT
TRBV19	TRBJ1-5	.	TRBD1	CASNAGGISNQPQHF	TGTGCCAGTAACGCAGGGGGTATTAGCAATCAGCCCCAGCATTTT
TRBV29-1	TRBJ1-1	.	.	CSVGTDMNTEAFF	TGCAGCGTTGGGACAGATATGAACACTGAAGCTTTCTTT
TRBV27	TRBJ1-6	once	.	CASSLSFGAANNSPLHF	TGTGCCAGCAGTTTATCGTTTGGGGCAGCAAATAATTCACCCCTCCACTTT
TRBV5-4	TRBJ2-3	.	.	CASSPDTRRTDTQYF	TGTGCCAGCAGCCCGGACACCAGACGCACAGATACGCAGTATTTT
TRBV6-5	TRBJ2-5	.	.	CASSSPSVQTRYF	TGTGCCAGCAGTTCCCCGAGTGTACAGACGCGGTACTTC
TRBV6-1	TRBJ1-5	.	TRBD1	CASSGEHRGSNQPQHF	TGTGCCAGCAGTGGGGAGCACAGGGGAAGCAATCAGCCCCAGCATTTT
TRBV5-1	TRBJ1-3	few	.	CASSLAAGNTIYF	TGCGCCAGCAGCTTGGCGGCTGGAAACACCATATATTTT
TRBV3-1/TRBV3-2	TRBJ2-2	.	TRBD1	CASSGRDRDTGELFF	TGTGCCAGCAGCGGCCGGGACAGGGACACCGGGGAGCTGTTTTTT
TRBV12-3/TRBV12-4	TRBJ2-3	.	TRBD2	CASSFGGGTQYF	TGTGCCAGCAGTTTTGGCGGGGGTACGCAGTATTTT
TRBV10-3	TRBJ1-5	.	TRBD1	CAITSDRDNQPQHF	TGTGCCATCACTAGCGACAGGGACAATCAGCCCCAGCATTTT
TRBV5-1	TRBJ2-7	.	.	CASSLDRISYEQYF	TGCGCCAGCAGCTTGGACAGAATTTCCTACGAGCAGTACTTC
TRBV19	TRBJ2-5	.	TRBD1	CASSIRQGQETQYF	TGTGCCAGTAGTATTCGACAGGGCCAAGAGACCCAGTACTTC
TRBV5-1	TRBJ2-6	.	.	CASSSGSSGANVLTF	TGCGCCAGCAGTTCAGGTAGCTCTGGGGCCAACGTCCTGACTTTC
TRBV2	TRBJ1-5	.	.	CASSENRDNQPQHF	TGTGCCAGCAGTGAAAACAGGGACAATCAGCCCCAGCATTTT
TRBV30	TRBJ1-1	.	.	CAWSVQSNTEAFF	TGTGCCTGGAGTGTACAGTCAAACACTGAAGCTTTCTTT
TRBV7-3	TRBJ1-1	.	.	CASSLYAGNTEAFF	TGTGCCAGCAGCCTATATGCGGGGAACACTGAAGCTTTCTTT
TRBV6-1	TRBJ1-6	.	.	CASSESRDHSPLHF	TGTGCCAGCAGTGAATCCCGGGATCATTCACCCCTCCACTTT
TRBV29-1	TRBJ2-7	.	TRBD1	CSVEPGGYEQYF	TGCAGCGTTGAGCCAGGGGGTTACGAGCAGTACTTC
TRBV4-2	TRBJ1-3	once	.	CASSQDQPGSTGNTIYF	TGTGCCAGCAGCCAAGATCAGCCGGGGAGCACTGGAAACACCATATATTTT
TRBV11-2	TRBJ1-2	.	.	CASSLAEGGYTF	TGTGCCAGCAGCTTAGCCGAGGGTGGCTACACCTTC
TRBV6-5	TRBJ2-5	.	TRBD1	CASKRDRGYGETQYF	TGTGCCAGCAAAAGGGACAGGGGGTATGGGGAGACCCAGTACTTC
TRBV4-3	TRBJ2-3	.	.	CASSQELRYTTDTQYF	TGCGCCAGCAGCCAAGAATTACGATACACCACAGATACGCAGTATTTT
TRBV5-1	TRBJ2-7	.	TRBD1	CASRWTGAYEQYF	TGCGCCAGCAGGTGGACAGGGGCCTACGAGCAGTACTTC
TRBV7-3	TRBJ1-4	once	TRBD1	CASSLTGTGTEKLFF	TGTGCCAGCAGCTTAACCGGGACAGGGACCGAAAAACTGTTTTTT
TRBV7-6	TRBJ1-1	.	.	CASSPQQGTPEAFF	TGTGCCAGCAGCCCACAACAGGGAACCCCTGAAGCTTTCTTT
TRBV6-5	TRBJ2-1	once	TRBD1	CASRWDRVSHEQFF	TGTGCCAGCAGATGGGACAGGGTTAGCCATGAGCAGTTCTTC
TRBV4-3	TRBJ1-1	.	TRBD1	CASSLYRGDTEAFF	TGCGCCAGCAGCCTTTACAGGGGGGACACTGAAGCTTTCTTT
TRBV6-2/TRBV6-3	TRBJ2-5	.	TRBD1	CASSYPGQPSGETQYF	TGTGCCAGCAGTTACCCGGGACAGCCTTCTGGAGAGACCCAGTACTTC
TRBV10-3	TRBJ1-2	.	TRBD1	CAISEGTGRGYTF	TGTGCCATCAGTGAGGGGACAGGGAGAGGCTACACCTTC
TRBV5-1	TRBJ2-2	.	.	CASSLGAAGTGELFF	TGCGCCAGCAGCTTGGGAGCAGCAGGCACCGGGGAGCTGTTTTTT
TRBV11-3	TRBJ1-3	.	.	CATKIQGAGNTIYF	TGTGCCACCAAAATACAGGGTGCTGGAAACACCATATATTTT
TRBV7-3	TRBJ1-1	.	.	CASSSQKNTEAFF	TGTGCCAGCAGCTCACAGAAAAACACTGAAGCTTTCTTT
TRBV30	TRBJ2-2	once	TRBD2	CAWSLRRSGGLNTGELFF	TGTGCCTGGAGCCTCCGACGCAGCGGGGGCCTTAACACCGGGGAGCTGTTTTTT
TRBV19	TRBJ2-2	.	.	CASSIHAARQTGELFF	TGTGCCAGTAGTATACATGCAGCGCGACAGACCGGGGAGCTGTTTTTT
TRBV19	TRBJ1-5	.	.	CASSMGRASNQPQHF	TGTGCCAGTAGTATGGGCAGGGCCAGCAATCAGCCCCAGCATTTT
TRBV11-1	TRBJ1-1	.	TRBD1	CASSLRTGQNTEAFF	TGTGCCAGCAGCTTAAGGACAGGGCAGAACACTGAAGCTTTCTTT
TRBV4-2	TRBJ2-2	.	.	CASSLHWGPGELFF	TGTGCCAGCAGCCTACACTGGGGGCCCGGGGAGCTGTTTTTT
TRBV7-2	TRBJ1-2	.	.	CASSPRGGTGYTF	TGTGCCAGCAGCCCCCGGGGAGGGACCGGCTACACCTTC
TRBV6-5	TRBJ1-1	once	.	CASSLLTTADTEAFF	TGTGCCAGCAGTTTACTAACAACGGCGGACACTGAAGCTTTCTTT
TRBV11-3	TRBJ1-1	.	.	CASSFGRGEQAFF	TGTGCCAGCAGCTTCGGGCGGGGAGAGCAAGCTTTCTTT
TRBV19	TRBJ2-7	.	TRBD1	CATGTGGIGYEQYF	TGTGCCACAGGGACAGGGGGCATAGGGTACGAGCAGTACTTC
TRBV5-1	TRBJ2-1	.	.	CASSLGASSYNEQFF	TGCGCCAGCAGCTTGGGAGCTAGCTCCTACAATGAGCAGTTCTTC
TRBV30	TRBJ1-6	.	.	CAWSGDSYNSPLHF	TGTGCCTGGTCAGGGGACTCCTATAATTCACCCCTCCACTTT
TRBV7-3	TRBJ1-6	.	TRBD1	CASSYRGGPNSPLHF	TGTGCCAGCAGCTACAGGGGGGGACCTAATTCACCCCTCCACTTT
TRBV19	TRBJ2-2	.	TRBD1	CATSMDRVAGELFF	TGTGCCACCTCGATGGACAGGGTAGCCGGGGAGCTGTTTTTT
TRBV18	TRBJ1-4	.	.	CASSGMGSATNEKLFF	TGTGCCAGCTCCGGCATGGGGAGCGCAACTAATGAAAAACTGTTTTTT
TRBV9	TRBJ2-1	.	.	CASSVDQYNEQFF	TGTGCCAGCAGCGTAGATCAGTACAATGAGCAGTTCTTC